Shown below are 22 T cell receptor beta chains from a single sample sequenced in a study of regulatory T cells in long-lasting Graves disease. As for time point: persistent/refractory GD, antithyroid drugs over 5 years with positive TRAb. RNA from PBMCs was the source of the TCR library. Arm-PCR of CDR3 regions and iRepertoire HTBI primers were the basis on which TCR beta libraries were built. TCRdb passed the multiplex PCR reads through MiXCR, listing each CDR3 protein once. The sample holds a few hundred thousand distinct CDR3 sequences; under 25% are singletons and the top ten take around 13%. The sequences come from peripheral blood mononuclear cells (PBMCs), collected when the disease was refractory, from a patient treated with antithyroid drugs. Receptors were obtained from a female donor with Graves disease.

The chain uses TRBV2 and TRBJ2-3; D unresolved. The germline gives CDR1 SNHLY, CDR2 FYNNEI. The CDR3 runs 16 residues. Trimming stripped 3 bases from V and 0 bases from J, with 13 bases between. In DNA, the CDR3 is TGTGCCAGCAGTGATACAGCCAGGATGAGCACAGATACGCAGTATTTT. Amino acid sequence: CASSDTARMSTDTQYF.

This clonotype was counted only a few times. V and J are TRBV10-3 and TRBJ2-7, with 8 bases that match TRBD2. The germline gives CDR1 ENHRY, CDR2 SYGVKD. CDR3 length equals 14 residues. J lost 7 bases, V lost 6 bases, and 11 bases had no gene match. Here the CDR3 DNA reads TGTGCCATCAGCGACTCAGGACTAGCCGGGGAGCAGTACTTC. Protein sequence: CAISDSGLAGEQYF.

There are many counts of this clonotype. The gene calls are TRBV7-8 and TRBJ2-7, with TRBD2 matching 7 bases. The trim removed 0 bases at V and 3 bases at J, leaving 5 bases unmatched. From germline, CDR1 is SGHVS and CDR2 FQNEAQ. This CDR3 has 15 residues. CDR3 sequence reads: CASSLASGGLYEQYF. Here the CDR3 DNA reads TGTGCCAGCAGCTTAGCGTCGGGAGGACTCTACGAGCAGTACTTC.

V usage is TRBV7-9 and J usage is TRBJ1-1, with D maybe TRBD1 (6 bases). The germline V and J ends were trimmed by 1 base and 5 bases, with 20 bases remaining between them. Germline V gives CDR1 SEHNR, CDR2 FQNEAQ (reference sequence). The CDR3 has 17 amino acids. DNA of the CDR3: TGTGCCAGCAGCTTAGGAGTCTTCCAGGGGCGAGGAACTGAAGCTTTCTTT. Protein sequence: CASSLGVFQGRGTEAFF.

This sequence joins TRBV14 and TRBJ2-2; no definite D call. The germline gives CDR1 SGHDN, CDR2 FVKESK. The V gene lost 3 bases and the J gene lost 6 bases, with 17 bases spanning the gap. This CDR3 has 16 amino acids. CDR3 in amino acids: CASSHRTPPNAGELFF. Written as DNA, the CDR3 is TGTGCCAGCAGCCACCGGACCCCGCCTAACGCCGGGGAGCTGTTTTTT.

The genes are TRBV20-1 and TRBJ1-2; 7 bases are shared with TRBD1. Germline-derived CDR1 and CDR2 are DFQATT and SNEGSKA (reference sequence). The V and J ends lost 3 bases and 1 base, in that order; junction bases with no gene match: 8. The CDR3 has 15 residues. The CDR3 here is CSASAGTAINYGYTF. CDR3 in DNA: TGCAGTGCTAGTGCGGGGACAGCGATTAACTATGGCTACACCTTC.

This clonotype was seen repeatedly, ten times or more. The rearrangement links TRBV5-5 to TRBJ2-5, with D possibly being TRBD1 or TRBD2 (6 bases each). Trimming took 5 bases from V and 2 from J, leaving 19 bases between them. Germline V lookup: CDR1 SGHKS, CDR2 YYEKEE (reference sequence). The CDR3 runs 16 residues. The CDR3 is CASSRRGAGVQETQYF. The CDR3 nucleotides are TGTGCCAGCAGTCGAAGGGGGGCAGGGGTTCAAGAGACCCAGTACTTC.

The chain combines TRBV12-3 or TRBV12-4 with TRBJ2-7; 10 bases agree with TRBD2. This CDR3 region has 13 residues. V was pared by 10 bases and J by 3 bases, with 6 bases of the junction left unmatched. Here the CDR3 DNA reads TGTGCCACCTTCGGACTAGCGGTCTACGAGCAGTACTTC. Amino acids: CATFGLAVYEQYF.

This clonotype was found many times. CDR3 coding DNA: TGTGCCAGCAGCCCGCGGGGAGACACCGGGGAGCTGTTTTTT. This codes for CASSPRGDTGELFF. The rearrangement links TRBV11-2 to TRBJ2-2; tentative D call: TRBD2 (6 bases). CDR1 is SGHAT, CDR2 FQNNGV, per germline. V lost 5 bases to trimming and J lost 3 bases, with 10 bases between them. This CDR3 is 14 amino acids long.

The chain combines TRBV19 with TRBJ1-3; D not resolved. This CDR3 has 18 amino acids. Germline V gene lookup returns CDR1 LNHDA and CDR2 SQIVND (reference sequence). Trimming pared 5 bases from V and 1 base from J, leaving 21 bases between. CDR3 sequence: CASSGLFGLLGSGNTIYF. The CDR3 DNA sequence: TGTGCCAGTAGTGGACTGTTTGGTCTGTTGGGGTCTGGAAACACCATATATTTT.

This clonotype was detected ten times or more. The chain joins TRBV12-3 or TRBV12-4 to TRBJ2-7; D perhaps matches TRBD2 (6 bases). CDR3 length: 16 amino acids. V was pared by 7 bases and J by 0 bases, with 19 bases between. The CDR3, as DNA: TGTGCCAGCACCCTTTCCCCCGGGACTCGCTCCTACGAGCAGTACTTC. Its protein is CASTLSPGTRSYEQYF.

This clonotype has a count of ten or more. The chain links TRBV28 to TRBJ1-5; D is uncertain. V was clipped by 10 bases and J by 5 bases, with 15 bases between them. Germline V CDR1 and CDR2: MDHEN, SYDVKM. CDR3 length: 13 amino acids. The CDR3 DNA sequence: TGTGCCACTATCATGGGGTCCGATCAGCCCCAGCATTTT. The encoded protein is CATIMGSDQPQHF.

This clonotype was seen repeatedly, ten times or more. CDR3 in DNA: TGTGCCAGCAGCTTACGTACAGTACAAGAGACCCAGTACTTC. It codes for CASSLRTVQETQYF. The chain couples TRBV7-9 to TRBJ2-5, with unresolved D. With 2 bases removed from V and 2 bases from J, the gap between germline ends came to 9 bases. Germline V gene sequence: CDR1 SEHNR, CDR2 FQNEAQ (reference sequence). CDR3 length equals 14 residues.

This clonotype was picked up a small number of times. The gene calls are TRBV28 and TRBJ2-3, with D possibly called TRBD1 or TRBD2 (5 bases each). Germline values: CDR1 MDHEN, CDR2 SYDVKM. CDR3 size: 13 residues. Deletions cut 8 bases from V and 2 bases from J, with 11 bases between. CDR3 amino acids: CASLGGNTDTQYF. DNA for the CDR3: TGTGCCAGCCTTGGGGGAAACACAGATACGCAGTATTTT.

This clonotype was seen more than once but under ten times. The chain carries TRBV18 and TRBJ1-1; a weak D match, TRBD1 (5 bases). Trimming shortened V by 6 bases and J by 0 bases, and 11 bases separated the two germline ends. CDR3 size: 14 residues. Germline CDR1 and CDR2: KGHSH and LQKENI. CDR3 in DNA: TGTGCCAGCTCCGAGCAAGGGGTGAACACTGAAGCTTTCTTT. This codes for CASSEQGVNTEAFF.

V and J are TRBV19 and TRBJ1-1, with D possibly TRBD1 on 6 matching bases. This CDR3 region has 13 residues. The germline CDR1 and CDR2 sequences are LNHDA and SQIVND (reference sequence). The V and J ends lost 3 bases and 5 bases respectively, with 10 bases between them. CDR3: CASSIQGRTEAFF. CDR3 coding DNA: TGTGCCAGTAGTATCCAGGGGCGGACTGAAGCTTTCTTT.

This clonotype has more than one count but fewer than ten. This sequence joins TRBV9 and TRBJ2-4, with D uncertain. There are 15 residues in the CDR3. Germline V CDR1 and CDR2: SGDLS, YYNGEE. V lost 3 bases to trimming and J lost 4 bases, with 14 bases between them. The CDR3 region is CASSGEPSDKNIQYF. DNA of the CDR3: TGTGCCAGCAGCGGGGAACCGTCGGATAAAAACATTCAGTACTTC. Filled out from reference TRBV9 and TRBJ2-4, the complete variable domain reads DSGVTQTPKHLITATGQRVTLRCSPRSGDLSVYWYQQSLDQGLQFLIQYYNGEERAKGNILERFSAQQFPDLHSELNLSSLELGDSALYFCASSGEPSDKNIQYFGAGTRLSVL.

This clonotype was found many times. The chain links TRBV6-1 to TRBJ1-5; no clear D gene. This CDR3 contains 12 residues. The V and J ends lost 3 bases and 5 bases respectively, with 5 bases between them. CDR1 and CDR2 (germline): MNHNS, SASEGT. This chain's CDR3 is CASSDDYQPQHF. DNA of the CDR3: TGTGCCAGCAGTGATGATTATCAGCCCCAGCATTTT.

The CDR3 sequence is CASSYVRDEAFF. CDR3 DNA sequence: TGTGCCAGCAGTTACGTTCGGGATGAAGCTTTCTTT. This chain uses TRBV6-5 with TRBJ1-1; D gene unclear. The CDR3 loop spans 12 amino acids. V was trimmed by 2 bases and J by 7 bases, leaving 8 bases between them. Germline V gene data show CDR1 as MNHEY and CDR2 as SVGAGI.

This clonotype was picked up many times. This CDR3 is CASSQPQHF. In nucleotides, the CDR3 is TGTGCCAGCAGCCAGCCCCAGCATTTT. The chain carries TRBV28 and TRBJ1-5; the D is unclear. Germline V gene lookup returns CDR1 MDHEN and CDR2 SYDVKM. Trimming removed 6 bases from V and 7 bases from J, with 1 base in between. This CDR3 has 9 residues.

This clonotype was observed at least ten times. An end of the junction does not agree with germline; a read error may underlie this. V and J are TRBV7-2 and TRBJ2-5; D is possibly TRBD2 (7 bases). The germline gives CDR1 SGHTA, CDR2 FQGNSA. The CDR3 covers 14 residues. CDR3 nucleotide sequence: TGTGCCAGCAGTTTAGGGGGGGGAGGAGAGACCCAGTACTTC. The encoded protein is CASSLGGGGETQYF.

This chain connects TRBV27 to TRBJ1-1; D possibly corresponds to TRBD1 (5 bases). CDR3 length equals 17 residues. Trimming took 7 bases from V and 0 from J, leaving 21 bases between them. From germline, CDR1 is MNHEY and CDR2 SMNVEV (reference sequence). The CDR3 spells CASIRRGVRGVNTEAFF. The CDR3 DNA sequence: TGTGCCAGCATCAGACGGGGGGTCCGGGGGGTGAACACTGAAGCTTTCTTT.